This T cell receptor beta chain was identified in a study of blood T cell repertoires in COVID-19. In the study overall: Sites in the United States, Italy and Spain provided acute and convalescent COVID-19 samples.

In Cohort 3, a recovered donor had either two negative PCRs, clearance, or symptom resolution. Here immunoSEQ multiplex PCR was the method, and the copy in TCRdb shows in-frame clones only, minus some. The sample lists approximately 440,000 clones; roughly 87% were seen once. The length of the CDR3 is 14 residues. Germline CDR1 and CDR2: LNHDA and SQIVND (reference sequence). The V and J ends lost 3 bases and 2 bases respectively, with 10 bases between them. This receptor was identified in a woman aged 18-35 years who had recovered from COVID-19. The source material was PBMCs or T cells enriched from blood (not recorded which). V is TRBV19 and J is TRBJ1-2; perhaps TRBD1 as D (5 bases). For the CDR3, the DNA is TGTGCCAGTAGTATCACTCGGGGGAACTATGGCTACACCTTC. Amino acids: CASSITRGNYGYTF.